The clone carrying this T cell receptor (beta chain) has a count of ten or more. Possible read error: a much larger clone is one base away. Each CDR3 protein is one row after TCRdb ran MiXCR on the PCR reads. The table has under 5,000 distinct CDR3 sequences, around 19% seen once. The record originates from a study of tumor-infiltrating lymphocytes in oesophageal squamous cell carcinoma. The CDR3 is made up of 17 amino acids. The trim removed 2 bases at V and 11 bases at J, leaving 16 bases unmatched. Germline V CDR1 and CDR2: KGHDR, SFDVKD. The sequence derives from a male donor with esophageal squamous cell carcinoma. The material sequenced was normal esophageal tissue next to the tumor. The chain carries TRBV24-1 and TRBJ2-5; 10 nucleotides align to TRBD2. The CDR3 loop reads CATSDSRSGGAYNEQYF. CDR3 bases: TGTGCCACCAGTGATTCTCGGAGCGGGGGGGCCTACAATGAGCAGTACTTC.